This T cell receptor gamma chain was recorded in a study of Vδ1+ human thymocytes. About this clone itself: The antigen remains unidentified.

Germline trimming cut 3 bases from V and 6 bases from J; bases unmatched to any gene: 8. The CDR3 is made up of 17 amino acids. Per the germline V gene, CDR1 is EGSNGY and CDR2 is YDSYNSKV. General observations from the study: Thymic TRG and TRD repertoires appeared highly polyclonal.

Extracted RNA was reverse transcribed into cDNA. Multiplex PCR used pooled V-gene forward primers and a constant-region reverse primer to amplify CDR3s. TCRdb reprocessed the multiplex PCR reads through CATT. Among 36,000 or so gamma-chain clones listed, 20% were seen once. The chain carries TRGV2 and TRGJP. The origin of this receptor is a girl in the first two years of life who had congenital heart surgery. The material sequenced was Vdelta1+ gamma-delta thymocytes from the thymus. Subset described: FACS-sorted CD3+ TCRalphabeta- TCRVdelta1+ TCRVdelta2- thymocytes. CDR3 loop: CATWDNRRELGKKIKVF. For the CDR3, the DNA is TGTGCCACCTGGGACAATAGGAGAGAGTTGGGCAAAAAAATCAAGGTATTT.